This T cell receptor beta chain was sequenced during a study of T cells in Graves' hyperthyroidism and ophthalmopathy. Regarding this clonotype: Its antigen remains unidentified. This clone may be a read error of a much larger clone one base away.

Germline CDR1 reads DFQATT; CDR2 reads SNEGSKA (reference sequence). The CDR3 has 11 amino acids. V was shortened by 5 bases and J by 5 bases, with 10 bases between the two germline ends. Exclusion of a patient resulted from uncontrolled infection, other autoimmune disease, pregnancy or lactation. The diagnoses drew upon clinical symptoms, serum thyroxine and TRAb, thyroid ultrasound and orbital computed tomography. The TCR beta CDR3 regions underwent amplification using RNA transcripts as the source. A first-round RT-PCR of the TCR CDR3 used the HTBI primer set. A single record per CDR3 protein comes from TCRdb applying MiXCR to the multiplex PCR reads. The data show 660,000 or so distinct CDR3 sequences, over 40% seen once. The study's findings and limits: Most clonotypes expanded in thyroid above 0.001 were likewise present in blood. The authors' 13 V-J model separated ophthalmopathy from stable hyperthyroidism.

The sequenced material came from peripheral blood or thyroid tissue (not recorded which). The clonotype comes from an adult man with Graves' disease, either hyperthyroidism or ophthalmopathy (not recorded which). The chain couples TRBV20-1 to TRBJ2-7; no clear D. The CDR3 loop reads CSALMSHEQYF. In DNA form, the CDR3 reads TGCAGTGCTCTGATGAGCCACGAGCAGTACTTC.